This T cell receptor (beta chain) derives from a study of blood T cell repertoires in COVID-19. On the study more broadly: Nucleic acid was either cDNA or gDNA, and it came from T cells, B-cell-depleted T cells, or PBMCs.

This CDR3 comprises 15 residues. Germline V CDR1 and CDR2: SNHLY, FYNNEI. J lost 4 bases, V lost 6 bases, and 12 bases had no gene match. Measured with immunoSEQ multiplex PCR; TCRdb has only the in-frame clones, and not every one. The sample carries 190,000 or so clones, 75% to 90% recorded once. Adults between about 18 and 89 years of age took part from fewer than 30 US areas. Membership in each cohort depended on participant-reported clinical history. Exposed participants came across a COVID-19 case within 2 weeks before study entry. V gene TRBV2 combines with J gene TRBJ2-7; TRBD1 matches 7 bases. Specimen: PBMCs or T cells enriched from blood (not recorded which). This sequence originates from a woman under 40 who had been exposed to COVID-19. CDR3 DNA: TGTGCCAGCAGCGTCAGACAGGGAATGGAATACGAGCAGTACTTC. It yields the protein CASSVRQGMEYEQYF.